A selection of T cell receptor beta chains follows, all from one sample in a study of shared clonotypes between healthy human individuals. Assay: immunoSEQ multiplex PCR; the TCRdb copy retains only in-frame clones and omits some. The sample has 2 million to 3 million clones; 93% are singletons. Sample: naive CD4+ T cells from PBMCs. Source of these receptors: a young man in good health. Some clones in this sample may be carry-over from other donors' samples. Each CDR3 is given with its conserved first and last residue. A D gene is named only where the DNA matches it firmly. Clone size, where shown, is once, few, many, or a class for clones that have expanded.

j_call v_call clone_size d_call cdr3_nt cdr3_aa
TRBJ2-3 TRBV7-3 once NA TGTGCCAGCAGCTCTCGCGCCGCTGCAGATACGCAGTATTTT CASSSRAAADTQYF
TRBJ2-7 TRBV7-8 once TRBD2 TGTGCCAGCAGCTTAACCAGACTAGCGGCCAGCTCCTACGAGCAGTACTTC CASSLTRLAASSYEQYF
TRBJ2-1 TRBV7-2 once NA TGTGCCAGCAGCTTAGACCAGAGCTCCTACAATGAGCAGTTCTTC CASSLDQSSYNEQFF
TRBJ2-7 TRBV19 NA NA TGTGCCAGTAGTATTCAACAGGGTAAATCTGCCGAGCAGTACTTC CASSIQQGKSAEQYF
TRBJ2-1 TRBV5-8 NA NA TGTGCCAGCAGCTTGAGTAGGCCCCTCAATGAGCAGTTCTTC CASSLSRPLNEQFF
TRBJ2-2 TRBV5-3 NA TRBD2 TGTGCCAGAAGCTCCGGGACTAGCGGGATGTTCGGGGAGCTGTTTTTT CARSSGTSGMFGELFF
TRBJ2-3 TRBV11-2 NA TRBD2 TGTGCCAGCAGCCGGGAGGGTTACACAGATACGCAGTATTTT CASSREGYTDTQYF
TRBJ2-2 TRBV4-1 NA NA TGCGCCAGCAGCCAAGATGTCGTCGTTTTTGCCGGGGAGCTGTTTTTT CASSQDVVVFAGELFF
TRBJ2-1 TRBV6-5 NA NA TGTGCCAGCAGGCGGGACGGGAACAATGAGCAGTTCTTC CASRRDGNNEQFF
TRBJ1-4 TRBV21-1 NA NA TGTGCCAGCAGCGAAGCCCATGACAGGGTTTCTAATGAAAAACTGTTTTTT CASSEAHDRVSNEKLFF
TRBJ2-7 TRBV6-5 NA NA TGTGCCAGCAGTTATTCTATCGGACAGTCCTACGAGCAGTACTTC CASSYSIGQSYEQYF
TRBJ1-4 TRBV20-1 NA NA TGCAGTGCCCGGGGGGAAAAACTGTTTTTT CSARGEKLFF
TRBJ1-5 TRBV7-2 NA TRBD1 TGTGCCAGCAGCCCGGGACAGGGGACACAGCCCCAGCATTTT CASSPGQGTQPQHF
TRBJ2-7 TRBV27 NA NA TGTGCCAGCAGTCATAACTACGAGCAGTACTTC CASSHNYEQYF
TRBJ1-2 TRBV11-1 once NA TGTGCCAGCAGCTTAGTCGCAGGGACATATGGCTACACCTTC CASSLVAGTYGYTF
TRBJ1-1 TRBV2 NA TRBD1 TGTGCCAGCAGTGAGGACAGGGTAAGCACTGAAGCTTTCTTT CASSEDRVSTEAFF
TRBJ2-3 TRBV5-1 NA TRBD2 TGCGCCAGCGTGAGCGGGAGGAAGGGGGACACAGATATGCAGTATTTT CASVSGRKGDTDMQYF
TRBJ2-1 TRBV7-9 NA NA TGTGCCAGCAGCTTAAATCTTTACCCGGGCGGATCCTACAATGAGCAGTTCTTC CASSLNLYPGGSYNEQFF
TRBJ1-2 TRBV6-6 NA NA TGTGCCAGCAGTCAGGGGCTGGGCTACACCTTC CASSQGLGYTF
TRBJ2-5 TRBV5-1 NA NA TGCGCCAGCAGCTTCCACTCCCCGCCCGGGAGAGGGTACCAAGAGACCCAGTACTTC CASSFHSPPGRGYQETQYF
TRBJ1-4 TRBV5-8 NA NA TGTGCCAGCAGCCGACAGTATGCGGATGAAAAACTGTTTTTT CASSRQYADEKLFF
TRBJ1-1 TRBV5-1 NA TRBD1 TGCGCCAGCAGCCTCGGGACAGTTTTGAACACTGAAGCTTTCTTT CASSLGTVLNTEAFF
TRBJ2-7 TRBV2 NA NA TGTGCCAGCGGTCAGCTGCTCTACGAGCAGTACTTC CASGQLLYEQYF
TRBJ2-1 TRBV7-2 NA TRBD2 TGTGCCAGCAGCATATTAGCGGGAGGGCCACAGTATGAGCAGTTCTTC CASSILAGGPQYEQFF
TRBJ1-2 TRBV18 NA NA TGTGCCAGCTCCGCATACACCAGGGACTCGAACTATGGCTACACCTTC CASSAYTRDSNYGYTF
TRBJ2-1 TRBV5-1 NA TRBD2 TGCGCCAGCAGCGGACGGCTAGCGGATCTTTACAATGAGCAGTTCTTC CASSGRLADLYNEQFF
TRBJ1-1 TRBV28 NA NA TGTGCCAGCAGTCCCAACAGGGTTACTGAAGCTTTCTTT CASSPNRVTEAFF
TRBJ2-2 TRBV7-2 NA NA TGTGCCAGCAGCTTGGGGCTGAGTATCCTGAACACCGGGGAGCTGTTTTTT CASSLGLSILNTGELFF
TRBJ2-7 TRBV11-2 NA TRBD2 TGTGCCAGCAGCTTACCGGGACTAGCGGGAGTTGAGCAGTACTTC CASSLPGLAGVEQYF
TRBJ1-4 TRBV5-8 NA NA TGTGCCAGCAGCCTAAGACTCCCTGGTGCTGAAAAACTGTTTTTT CASSLRLPGAEKLFF
TRBJ2-7 TRBV28 NA NA TGTGCCAGCAGTTTTCGTGTAGGTTATACCTACGAGCAGTACTTC CASSFRVGYTYEQYF
TRBJ2-1 TRBV30 NA TRBD2 TGTGCCTGGAGTGTAGGCTTGACTAGCGGGAGTTACAATGAGCAGTTCTTC CAWSVGLTSGSYNEQFF
TRBJ1-2 TRBV6-5 NA TRBD1 TGTGCCAGCAGTTACCCAAGACAGGGCGGTGATGGCTACACCTTC CASSYPRQGGDGYTF
TRBJ2-1 TRBV7-2 NA NA TGTGCCAGCAGCTTAGTTGAGTGGGGAGATGAGCAGTTCTTC CASSLVEWGDEQFF
TRBJ2-5 TRBV6-1 NA NA TGTGCCAGCAGTACACGAGAGACCCAGTACTTC CASSTRETQYF
TRBJ2-3 TRBV15 NA TRBD2 TGTGCCACCAGCAGAGGAGGGACTAGCGGGAGCGCAGATACGCAGTATTTT CATSRGGTSGSADTQYF
TRBJ1-4 TRBV7-9 NA NA TGTGCCAGCAGCCCCCGGACAGCTAATGAAAAACTGTTTTTT CASSPRTANEKLFF
TRBJ2-7 TRBV30 NA NA TGTGCCTGGAGTGCGGGGGTTAGCTACGAGCAGTACTTC CAWSAGVSYEQYF
TRBJ1-3 TRBV5-6 NA NA TGTGCCAGCAGCTTGGAGTACAATCGGCACACCATATATTTT CASSLEYNRHTIYF
TRBJ2-3 TRBV28 NA TRBD1 TGTGCCAGCAGGCCCGCCGGGACAGGGGCCACAGATACGCAGTATTTT CASRPAGTGATDTQYF